This T cell receptor beta chain was found in a study of blood T cell repertoires in COVID-19. Per the study methods: By means of reference gene primer amplification, nucleated cell counts were estimated. Generated by immunoSEQ multiplex PCR, the TCRdb table keeps only in-frame clones and is missing some. The V and J calls and clone size were taken over from that table, and D and trimming were inferred from the DNA. The sample consists of some 42,000 clones, around 88% of them appearing once. The table lists this clone with a few counts. V lost 7 bases, J lost 1 base, and 18 bases lay in between. Germline lookup yields CDR1 SGDLS and CDR2 YYNGEE. CDR3 size: 16 residues.

Source material: peripheral blood. J is TRBJ2-1 and V is TRBV9, with D possibly being TRBD2 (5 bases). This receptor was obtained from a human donor in a cohort sampled during active COVID-19. The CDR3 protein is CASDKGSGASYNEQFF. CDR3 nucleotides: TGTGCCAGCGACAAAGGAAGCGGAGCTTCCTACAATGAGCAGTTCTTC.